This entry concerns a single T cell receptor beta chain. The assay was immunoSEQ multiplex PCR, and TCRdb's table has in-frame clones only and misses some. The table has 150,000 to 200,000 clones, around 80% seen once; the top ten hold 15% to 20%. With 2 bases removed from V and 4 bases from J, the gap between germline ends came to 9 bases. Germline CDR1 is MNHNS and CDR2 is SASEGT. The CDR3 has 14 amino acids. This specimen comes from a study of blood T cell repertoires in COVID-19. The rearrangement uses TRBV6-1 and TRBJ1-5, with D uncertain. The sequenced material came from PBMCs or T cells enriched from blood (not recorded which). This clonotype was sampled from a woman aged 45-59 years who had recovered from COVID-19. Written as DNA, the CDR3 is TGTGCCAGCAGTGAATCCCAGTCTAATCAGCCCCAGCATTTT. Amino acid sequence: CASSESQSNQPQHF.